A selection of T cell receptor beta chains follows, all from one sample in a study of CD8+ T cells in alopecia areata. The data were produced by immunoSEQ multiplex PCR, yet TCRdb's version contains in-frame clones alone and is incomplete. The repertoire holds under 250,000 clones, 57% seen once, with just over 0.45% in the top ten. The sample was CD4+ T cells sorted from blood, taken at week 0. These receptors were taken from a human donor with alopecia areata. Each CDR3 is given with its conserved first and last residue. The D gene is left open where the match is weak. Clone size appears in some rows only: once, few, many, or a class for an expanded clone.

size: NA
length: 12
J: TRBJ1-1
V: TRBV30
D: NA
DNA: TGTGCCTGGGGCCCTTGGAACACTGAAGCTTTCTTT
CDR3: CAWGPWNTEAFF

size: few
length: 11
J: TRBJ2-7
V: TRBV19
D: NA
DNA: TGTGCCAGTCGACAAGGATACGAGCAGTACTTC
CDR3: CASRQGYEQYF

size: NA
length: 14
J: TRBJ1-6
V: TRBV7-9
D: TRBD1
DNA: TGTGCCAGCAGCCGGACAGGGGGTAACTCACCCCTCCACTTT
CDR3: CASSRTGGNSPLHF

size: NA
length: 14
J: TRBJ2-7
V: TRBV2
D: TRBD1
DNA: TGTGCCAGCAGTGCGGGACAGGGTTCCCACGAGCAGTACTTC
CDR3: CASSAGQGSHEQYF

size: NA
length: 17
J: TRBJ1-3
V: TRBV30
D: NA
DNA: TGTGCCTGGAGTGCGGGGGGACCGCGACTCTCTGGAAACACCATATATTTT
CDR3: CAWSAGGPRLSGNTIYF

size: NA
length: 16
J: TRBJ1-2
V: TRBV9
D: NA
DNA: TGTGCCAGCAGCGTACTGGCACGTCCTAGGCGGAATGGCTACACCTTC
CDR3: CASSVLARPRRNGYTF

size: NA
length: 15
J: TRBJ1-2
V: TRBV15
D: TRBD1
DNA: TGTGCCACCAGCAGAGATGGGACAGGGGATGGTGGCTACACCTTC
CDR3: CATSRDGTGDGGYTF

size: NA
length: 13
J: TRBJ2-1
V: TRBV6-5
D: NA
DNA: TGTGCCAGCACCCCGGTCAGGTACGGTGAGCAGTTCTTC
CDR3: CASTPVRYGEQFF

size: NA
length: 15
J: TRBJ2-7
V: TRBV11-2
D: NA
DNA: TGTGCCAGCAGCCCCTCGGTATCGGGGGCGGGCGAGCAGTACTTC
CDR3: CASSPSVSGAGEQYF

size: NA
length: 14
J: TRBJ2-3
V: TRBV7-9
D: NA
DNA: TGTGCCAGCAGCATAGGACATACTGCCGATACGCAGTATTTT
CDR3: CASSIGHTADTQYF

size: few
length: 15
J: TRBJ2-5
V: TRBV29-1
D: NA
DNA: TGCAGCGTTGAAGTTCAAAGGGGCACACAAGAGACCCAGTACTTC
CDR3: CSVEVQRGTQETQYF

size: NA
length: 11
J: TRBJ2-7
V: TRBV5-1
D: NA
DNA: TGCGCCAGCAGGAACTACTACGAGCAGTACTTC
CDR3: CASRNYYEQYF

size: NA
length: 14
J: TRBJ1-1
V: TRBV18
D: NA
DNA: TGTGCCAGCTCAACTTACGGACCTGACACTGAAGCTTTCTTT
CDR3: CASSTYGPDTEAFF

size: many
length: 12
J: TRBJ1-5
V: TRBV29-1
D: NA
DNA: TGCAGCGTAAAGGGAGAAGGACAGCCCCAGCATTTT
CDR3: CSVKGEGQPQHF

size: NA
length: 18
J: TRBJ1-2
V: TRBV30
D: NA
DNA: TGTGCCTGGAGCGACCGGTGGCCTAAGATGGGTCGAGGCTATGGCTACACCTTC
CDR3: CAWSDRWPKMGRGYGYTF

size: few
length: 14
J: TRBJ1-1
V: TRBV2
D: NA
DNA: TGTGCCAGCAGGGCGGACTCACCGAACACTGAAGCTTTCTTT
CDR3: CASRADSPNTEAFF

size: few
length: 13
J: TRBJ2-6
V: TRBV29-1
D: NA
DNA: TGCAGCGTTGACTTAGCCGGGGCCAACGTCCTGACTTTC
CDR3: CSVDLAGANVLTF

size: few
length: 16
J: TRBJ2-7
V: TRBV11-2
D: NA
DNA: TGTGCCAGCAGCCTTCCCGCGGGCTTCCCCCCCGGCGAGCAGTACTTC
CDR3: CASSLPAGFPPGEQYF

size: NA
length: 12
J: TRBJ1-2
V: TRBV11-1
D: NA
DNA: TGTGCCAGCAGCTTAGATCGGGATGGCTACACCTTC
CDR3: CASSLDRDGYTF

size: few
length: 11
J: TRBJ1-1
V: TRBV14
D: NA
DNA: TGTGCCAGCAGCCAAGGAGGGGGAGCTTTCTTT
CDR3: CASSQGGGAFF

size: NA
length: 20
J: TRBJ2-3
V: TRBV5-1
D: TRBD2
DNA: TGCGCCAGCAGCTTGGCAACTAGCGGGGGAAAGCTCCCGGCTAGGGATACGCAGTATTTT
CDR3: CASSLATSGGKLPARDTQYF

size: NA
length: 14
J: TRBJ2-3
V: TRBV5-1
D: NA
DNA: TGCGCCAGCAGCTTGCTGGGGCCGGGAGATACGCAGTATTTT
CDR3: CASSLLGPGDTQYF

size: NA
length: 14
J: TRBJ1-2
V: TRBV30
D: NA
DNA: TGTGCCTGGAGTGTCTTGCTATCGGGCTATGGCTACACCTTC
CDR3: CAWSVLLSGYGYTF